The subject of this entry is one TCR beta chain. From RNA transcripts, TCR beta CDR3 regions were amplified. The TCR CDR3 first-round RT-PCR relied on the HTBI primer set. TCRdb re-analysed the multiplex PCR reads in MiXCR, keeping a single row per CDR3 protein. The sample lists 480,000 or so distinct CDR3 sequences; under 15% were seen once. This sample stems from a study of T cells in Graves' hyperthyroidism and ophthalmopathy. Germline V gene lookup returns CDR1 DFQATT and CDR2 SNEGSKA (reference sequence). The CDR3 length is 12 residues. V lost 5 bases and J 8 bases, leaving 13 bases between the germline ends.

The rearrangement joins TRBV20-1 to TRBJ2-1; possibly TRBD1 or TRBD2 for D (5 bases each). The sequenced sample was blood. This sequence was found in a woman aged 18-35 years with Graves' hyperthyroidism. CDR3 nucleotide sequence: TGCAGTGCTGGGGACCGCTTGGATGAGCAGTTCTTC. Its translation: CSAGDRLDEQFF.